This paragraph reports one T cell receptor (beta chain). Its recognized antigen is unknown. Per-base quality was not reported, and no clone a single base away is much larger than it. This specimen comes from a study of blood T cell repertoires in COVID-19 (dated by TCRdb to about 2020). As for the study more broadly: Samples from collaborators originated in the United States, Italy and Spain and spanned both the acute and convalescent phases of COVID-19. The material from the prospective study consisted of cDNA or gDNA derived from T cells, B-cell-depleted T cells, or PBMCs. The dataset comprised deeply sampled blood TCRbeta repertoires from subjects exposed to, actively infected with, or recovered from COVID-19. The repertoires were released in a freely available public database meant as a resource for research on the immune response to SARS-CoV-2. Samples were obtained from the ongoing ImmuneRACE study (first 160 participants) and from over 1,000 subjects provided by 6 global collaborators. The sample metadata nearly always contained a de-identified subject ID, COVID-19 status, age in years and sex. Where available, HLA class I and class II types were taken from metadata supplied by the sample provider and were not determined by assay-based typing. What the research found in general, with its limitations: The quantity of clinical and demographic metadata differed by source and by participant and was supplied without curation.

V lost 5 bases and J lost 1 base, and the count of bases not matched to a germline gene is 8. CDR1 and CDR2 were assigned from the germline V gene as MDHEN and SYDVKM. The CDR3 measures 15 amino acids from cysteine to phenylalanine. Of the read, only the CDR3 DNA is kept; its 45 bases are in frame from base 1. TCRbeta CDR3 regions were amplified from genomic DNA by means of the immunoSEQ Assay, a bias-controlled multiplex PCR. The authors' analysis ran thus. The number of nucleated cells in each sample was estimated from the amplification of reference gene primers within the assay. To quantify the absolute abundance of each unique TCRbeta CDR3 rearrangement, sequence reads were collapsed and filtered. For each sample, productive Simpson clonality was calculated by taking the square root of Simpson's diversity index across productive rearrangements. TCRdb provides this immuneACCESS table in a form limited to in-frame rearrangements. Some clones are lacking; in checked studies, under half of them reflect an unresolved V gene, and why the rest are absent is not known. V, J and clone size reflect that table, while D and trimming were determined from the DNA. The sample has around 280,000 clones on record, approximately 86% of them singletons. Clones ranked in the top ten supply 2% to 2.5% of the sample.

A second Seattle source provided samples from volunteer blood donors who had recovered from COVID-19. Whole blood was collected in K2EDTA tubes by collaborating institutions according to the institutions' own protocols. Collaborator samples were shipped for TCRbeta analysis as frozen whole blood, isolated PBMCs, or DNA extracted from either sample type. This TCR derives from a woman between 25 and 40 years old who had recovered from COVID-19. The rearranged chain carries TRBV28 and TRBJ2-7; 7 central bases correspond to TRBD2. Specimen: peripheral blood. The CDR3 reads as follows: CASSLPRGLSYEQYF. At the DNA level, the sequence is TGTGCCAGCAGTCTCCCTCGGGGACTATCCTACGAGCAGTACTTC.